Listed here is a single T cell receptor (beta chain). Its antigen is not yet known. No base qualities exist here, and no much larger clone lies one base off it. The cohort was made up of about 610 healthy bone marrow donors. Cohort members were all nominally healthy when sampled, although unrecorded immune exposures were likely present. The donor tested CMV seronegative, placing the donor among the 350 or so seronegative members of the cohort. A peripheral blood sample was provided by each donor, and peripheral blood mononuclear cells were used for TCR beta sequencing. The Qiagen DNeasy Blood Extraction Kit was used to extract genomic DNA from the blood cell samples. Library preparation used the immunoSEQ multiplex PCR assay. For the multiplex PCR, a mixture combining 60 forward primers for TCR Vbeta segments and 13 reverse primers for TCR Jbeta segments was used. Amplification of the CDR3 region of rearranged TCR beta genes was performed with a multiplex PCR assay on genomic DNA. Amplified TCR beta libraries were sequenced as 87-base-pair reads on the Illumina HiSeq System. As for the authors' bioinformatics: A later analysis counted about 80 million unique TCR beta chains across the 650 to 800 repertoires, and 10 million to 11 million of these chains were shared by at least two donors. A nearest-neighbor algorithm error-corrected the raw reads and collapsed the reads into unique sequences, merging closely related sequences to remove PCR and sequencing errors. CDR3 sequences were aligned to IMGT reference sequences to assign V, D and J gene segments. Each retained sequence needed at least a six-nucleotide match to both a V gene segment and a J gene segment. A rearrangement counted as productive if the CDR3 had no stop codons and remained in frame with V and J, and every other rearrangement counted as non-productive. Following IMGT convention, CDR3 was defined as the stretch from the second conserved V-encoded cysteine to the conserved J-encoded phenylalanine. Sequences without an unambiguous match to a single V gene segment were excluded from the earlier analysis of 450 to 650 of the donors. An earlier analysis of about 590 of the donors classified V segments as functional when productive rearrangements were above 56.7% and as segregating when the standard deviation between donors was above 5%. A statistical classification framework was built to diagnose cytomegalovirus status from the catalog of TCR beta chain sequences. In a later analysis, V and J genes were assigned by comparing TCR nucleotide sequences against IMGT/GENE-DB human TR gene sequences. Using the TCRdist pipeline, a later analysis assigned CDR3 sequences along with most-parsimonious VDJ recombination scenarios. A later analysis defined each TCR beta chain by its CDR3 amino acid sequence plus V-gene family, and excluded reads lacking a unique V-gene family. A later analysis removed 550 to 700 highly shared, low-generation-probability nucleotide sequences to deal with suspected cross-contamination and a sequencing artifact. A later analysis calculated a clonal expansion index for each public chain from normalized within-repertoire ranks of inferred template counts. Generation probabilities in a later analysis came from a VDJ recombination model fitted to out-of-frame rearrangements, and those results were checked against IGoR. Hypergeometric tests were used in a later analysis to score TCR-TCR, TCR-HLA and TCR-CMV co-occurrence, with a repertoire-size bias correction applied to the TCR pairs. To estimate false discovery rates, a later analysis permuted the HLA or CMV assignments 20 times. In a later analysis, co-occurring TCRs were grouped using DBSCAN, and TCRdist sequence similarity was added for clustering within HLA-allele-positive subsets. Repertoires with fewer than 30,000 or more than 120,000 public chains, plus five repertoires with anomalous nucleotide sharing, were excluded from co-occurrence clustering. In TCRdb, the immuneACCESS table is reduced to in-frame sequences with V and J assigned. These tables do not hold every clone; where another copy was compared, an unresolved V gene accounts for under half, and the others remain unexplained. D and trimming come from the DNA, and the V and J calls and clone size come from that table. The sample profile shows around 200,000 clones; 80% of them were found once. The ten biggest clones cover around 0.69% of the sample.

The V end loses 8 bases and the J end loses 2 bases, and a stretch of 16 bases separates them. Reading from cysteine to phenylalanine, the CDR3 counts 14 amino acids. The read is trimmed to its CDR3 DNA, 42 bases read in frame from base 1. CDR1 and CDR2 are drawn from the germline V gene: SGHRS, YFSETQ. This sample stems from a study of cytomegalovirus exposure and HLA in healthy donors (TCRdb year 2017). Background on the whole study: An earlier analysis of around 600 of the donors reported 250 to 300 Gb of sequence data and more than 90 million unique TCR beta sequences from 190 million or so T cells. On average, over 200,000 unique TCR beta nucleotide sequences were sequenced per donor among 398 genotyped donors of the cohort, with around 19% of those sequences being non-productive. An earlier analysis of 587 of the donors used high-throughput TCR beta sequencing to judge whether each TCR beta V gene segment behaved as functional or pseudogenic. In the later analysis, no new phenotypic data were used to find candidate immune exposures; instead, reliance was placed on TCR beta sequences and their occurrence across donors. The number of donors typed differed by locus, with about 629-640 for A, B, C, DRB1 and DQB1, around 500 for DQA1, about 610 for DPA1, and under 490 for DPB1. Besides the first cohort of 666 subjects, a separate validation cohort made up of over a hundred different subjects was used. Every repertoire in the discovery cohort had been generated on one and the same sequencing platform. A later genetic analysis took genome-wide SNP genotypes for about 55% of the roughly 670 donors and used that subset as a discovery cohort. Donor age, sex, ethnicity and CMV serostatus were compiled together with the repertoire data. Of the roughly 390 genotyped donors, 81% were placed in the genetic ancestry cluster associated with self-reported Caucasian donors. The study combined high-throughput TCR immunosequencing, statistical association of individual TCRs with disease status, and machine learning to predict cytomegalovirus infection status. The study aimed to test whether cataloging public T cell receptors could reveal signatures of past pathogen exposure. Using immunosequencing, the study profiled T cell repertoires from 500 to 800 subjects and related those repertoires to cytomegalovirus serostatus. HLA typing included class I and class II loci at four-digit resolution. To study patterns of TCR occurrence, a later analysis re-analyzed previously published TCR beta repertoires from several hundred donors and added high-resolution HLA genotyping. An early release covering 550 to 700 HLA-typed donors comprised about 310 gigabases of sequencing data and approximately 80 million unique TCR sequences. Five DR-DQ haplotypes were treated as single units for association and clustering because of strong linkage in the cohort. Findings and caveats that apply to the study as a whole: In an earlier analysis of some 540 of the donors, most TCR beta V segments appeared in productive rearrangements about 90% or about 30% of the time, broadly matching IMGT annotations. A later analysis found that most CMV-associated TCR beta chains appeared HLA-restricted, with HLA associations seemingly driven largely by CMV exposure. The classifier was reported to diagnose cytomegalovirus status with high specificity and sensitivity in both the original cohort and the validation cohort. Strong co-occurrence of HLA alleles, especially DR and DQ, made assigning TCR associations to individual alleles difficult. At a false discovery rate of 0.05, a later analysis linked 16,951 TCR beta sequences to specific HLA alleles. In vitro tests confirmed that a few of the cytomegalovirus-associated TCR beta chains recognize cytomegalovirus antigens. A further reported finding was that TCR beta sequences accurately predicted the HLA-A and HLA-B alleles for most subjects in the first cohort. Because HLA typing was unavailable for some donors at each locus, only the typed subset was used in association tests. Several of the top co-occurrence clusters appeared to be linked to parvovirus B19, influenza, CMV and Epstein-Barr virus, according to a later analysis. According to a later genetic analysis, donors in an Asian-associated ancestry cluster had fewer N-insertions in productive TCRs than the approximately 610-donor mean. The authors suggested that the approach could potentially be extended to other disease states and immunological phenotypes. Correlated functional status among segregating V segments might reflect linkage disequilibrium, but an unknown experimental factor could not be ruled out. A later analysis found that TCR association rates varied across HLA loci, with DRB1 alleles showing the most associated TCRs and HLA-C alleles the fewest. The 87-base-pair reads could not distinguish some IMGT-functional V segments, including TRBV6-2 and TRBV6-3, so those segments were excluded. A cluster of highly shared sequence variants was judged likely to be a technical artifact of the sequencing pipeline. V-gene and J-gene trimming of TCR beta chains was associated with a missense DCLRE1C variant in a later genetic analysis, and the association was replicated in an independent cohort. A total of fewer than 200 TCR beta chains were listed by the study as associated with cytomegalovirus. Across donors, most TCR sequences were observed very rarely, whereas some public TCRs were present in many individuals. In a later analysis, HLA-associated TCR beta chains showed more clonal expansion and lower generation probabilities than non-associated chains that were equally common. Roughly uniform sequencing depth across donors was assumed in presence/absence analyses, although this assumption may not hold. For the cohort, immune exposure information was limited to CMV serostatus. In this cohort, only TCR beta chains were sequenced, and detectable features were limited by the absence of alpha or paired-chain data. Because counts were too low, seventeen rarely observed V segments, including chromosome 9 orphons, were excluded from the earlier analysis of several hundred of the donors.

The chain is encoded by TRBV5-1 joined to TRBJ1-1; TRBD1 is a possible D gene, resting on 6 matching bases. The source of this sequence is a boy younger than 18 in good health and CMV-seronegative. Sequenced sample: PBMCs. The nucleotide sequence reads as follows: TGCGCCAGTGTCTTGGGGGCAGTAAACACTGAAGCTTTCTTT. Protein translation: CASVLGAVNTEAFF.